This T cell receptor (beta chain) emerged from a study of shared T cell receptors in the human thymus. This CDR3 is built from 15 residues. The germline V gene has CDR1 SGHDN and CDR2 FVKESK. V was cut by 4 bases and J by 7 bases, with 19 bases left in between. Here immunoSEQ multiplex PCR was the method, and the copy in TCRdb shows in-frame clones only, minus some. Of 600,000 to 900,000 clones listed, around 85% are singletons. These data also formed part of another study, on human thymus T cells. From that study: Thymus tissue was removed during corrective cardiac surgery.

V gene TRBV14 combines with J gene TRBJ1-2; D possibly corresponds to TRBD1 (6 bases). Sequenced: thymocytes. This TCR was sampled from a girl less than two years old with a congenital heart defect. The CDR3 DNA sequence: TGTGCCAGCAGCCCGAGCGGGGGGCGGGTCAGTGGCTACACCTTC. It translates to CASSPSGGRVSGYTF.